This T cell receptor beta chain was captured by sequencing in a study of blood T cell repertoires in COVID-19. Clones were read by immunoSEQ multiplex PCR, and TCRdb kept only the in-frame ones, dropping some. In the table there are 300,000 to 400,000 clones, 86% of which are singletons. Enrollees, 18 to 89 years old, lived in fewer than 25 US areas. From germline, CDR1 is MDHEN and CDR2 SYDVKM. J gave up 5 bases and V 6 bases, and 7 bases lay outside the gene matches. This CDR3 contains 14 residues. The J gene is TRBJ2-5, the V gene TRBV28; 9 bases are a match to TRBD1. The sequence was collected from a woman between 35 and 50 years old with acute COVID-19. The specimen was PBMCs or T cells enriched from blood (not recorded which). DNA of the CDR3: TGTGCCAGCAGCGAACAGGGGGCTTATGAGACCCAGTACTTC. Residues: CASSEQGAYETQYF.